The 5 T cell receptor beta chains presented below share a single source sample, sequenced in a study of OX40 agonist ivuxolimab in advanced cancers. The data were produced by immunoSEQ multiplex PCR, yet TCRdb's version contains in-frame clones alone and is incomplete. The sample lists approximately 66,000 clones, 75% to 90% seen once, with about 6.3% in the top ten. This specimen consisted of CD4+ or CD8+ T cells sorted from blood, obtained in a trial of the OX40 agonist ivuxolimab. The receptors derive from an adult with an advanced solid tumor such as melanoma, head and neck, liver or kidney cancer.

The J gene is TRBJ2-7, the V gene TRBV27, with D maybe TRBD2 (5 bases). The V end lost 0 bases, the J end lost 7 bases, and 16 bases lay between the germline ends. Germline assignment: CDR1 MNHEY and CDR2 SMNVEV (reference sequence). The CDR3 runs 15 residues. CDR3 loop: CASSLSLGLLGEQYF. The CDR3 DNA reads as TGTGCCAGCAGTTTATCCCTCGGACTCCTGGGGGAGCAGTACTTC.

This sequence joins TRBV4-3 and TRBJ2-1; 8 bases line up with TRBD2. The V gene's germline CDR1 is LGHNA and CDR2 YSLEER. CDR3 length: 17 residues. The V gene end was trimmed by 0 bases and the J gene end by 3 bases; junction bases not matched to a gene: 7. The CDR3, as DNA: TGCGCCAGCAGCCAAGAAGGTCCACTAGCGGTCTACAATGAGCAGTTCTTC. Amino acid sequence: CASSQEGPLAVYNEQFF.

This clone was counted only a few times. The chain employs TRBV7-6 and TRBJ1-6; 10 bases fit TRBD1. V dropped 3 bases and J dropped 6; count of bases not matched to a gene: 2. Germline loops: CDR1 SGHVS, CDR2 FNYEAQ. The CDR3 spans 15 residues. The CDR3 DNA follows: TGTGCCAGCAGCTTGGGGACAGGGGCTAATTCACCCCTCCACTTT. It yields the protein CASSLGTGANSPLHF.

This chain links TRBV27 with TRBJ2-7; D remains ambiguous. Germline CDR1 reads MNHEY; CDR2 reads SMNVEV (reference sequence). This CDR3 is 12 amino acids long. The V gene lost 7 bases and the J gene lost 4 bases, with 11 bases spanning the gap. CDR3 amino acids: CASTSTRYEQYF. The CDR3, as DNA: TGTGCCAGCACCTCGACGAGGTACGAGCAGTACTTC.

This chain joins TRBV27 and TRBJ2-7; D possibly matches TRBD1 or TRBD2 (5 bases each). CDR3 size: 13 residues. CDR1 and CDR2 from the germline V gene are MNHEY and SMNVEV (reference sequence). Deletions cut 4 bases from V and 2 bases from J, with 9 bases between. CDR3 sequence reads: CASSWQGPYEQYF. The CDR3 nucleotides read TGTGCCAGCAGTTGGCAGGGACCCTACGAGCAGTACTTC.